This T cell receptor (beta chain) was retrieved from a study of blood T cells in healthy people across ages. This clonotype was counted between two and nine times. The authors ran a second PCR of about 6 to 12 cycles using a sample-barcoded 5' primer and a J-beta primer mix. TCRdb redid the calling of the 5' RACE reads with MiXCR, one entry per CDR3 protein. The top ten hold under 9% of the sample, which has roughly 500,000 distinct CDR3 sequences, approximately 25% seen once. The data also belong to a second study, concerning T cells of mothers and their children.

Source material: blood. This TCR derives from a boy younger than 18 in good health.

CDR3 coding DNA: TGTGCCAGCAGCGTAGCCCCTAGCGGGGGAGAGACCCAGTACTTC. Translating gives CASSVAPSGGETQYF. V usage is TRBV9 and J usage is TRBJ2-5; 10 bases map to TRBD2. This CDR3 has 15 residues. V was pared by 0 bases and J by 4 bases, with 3 bases of the junction left unmatched. Germline CDR1 and CDR2: SGDLS and YYNGEE.